Described below is a single T cell receptor (beta chain) sequence and its context. Sequence at one end of the junction differs from germline and may be a read error. Measured with immunoSEQ multiplex PCR; TCRdb has only the in-frame clones, and not every one. The data show under 8,000 clones, over 65% seen once. The sample comes from a study of chemoradiotherapy in HPV16-positive cancers. This receptor was identified in a human donor with HPV-associated anogenital cancer. The sample here was tumor tissue, taken from a patient who underwent chemoradiotherapy.

In nucleotides, the CDR3 is TGTGCCAGCAGCTTATCCGGCGGGCACAATGATCAGTTCTTC. As protein: CASSLSGGHNDQFF. The chain has TRBV7-3 and TRBJ2-1, with D maybe TRBD2 (5 bases). This CDR3 comprises 14 residues. Germline values: CDR1 SGHTA, CDR2 FQGTGA.